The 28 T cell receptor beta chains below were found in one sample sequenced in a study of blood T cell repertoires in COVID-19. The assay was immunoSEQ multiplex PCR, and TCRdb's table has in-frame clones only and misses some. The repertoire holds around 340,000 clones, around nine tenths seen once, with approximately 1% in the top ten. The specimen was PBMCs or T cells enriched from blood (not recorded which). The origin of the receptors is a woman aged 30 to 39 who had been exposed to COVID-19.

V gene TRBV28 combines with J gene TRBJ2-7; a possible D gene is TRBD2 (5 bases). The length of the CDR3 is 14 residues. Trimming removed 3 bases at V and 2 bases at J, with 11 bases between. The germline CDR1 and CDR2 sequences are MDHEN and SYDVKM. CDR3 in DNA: TGTGCCAGCAGTTTGTACGGGAATACCTACGAGCAGTACTTC. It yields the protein CASSLYGNTYEQYF.

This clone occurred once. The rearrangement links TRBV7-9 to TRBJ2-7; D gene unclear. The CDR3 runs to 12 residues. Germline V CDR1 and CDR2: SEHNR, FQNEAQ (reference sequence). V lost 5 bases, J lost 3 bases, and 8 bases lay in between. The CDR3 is CASSPNIYEQYF. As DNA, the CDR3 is TGTGCCAGCAGCCCGAACATCTACGAGCAGTACTTC.

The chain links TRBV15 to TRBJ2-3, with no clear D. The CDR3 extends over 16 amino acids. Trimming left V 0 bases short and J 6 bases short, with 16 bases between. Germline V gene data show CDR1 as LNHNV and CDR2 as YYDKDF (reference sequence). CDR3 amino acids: CATSRDLGHRVDTQYF. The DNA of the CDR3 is TGTGCCACCAGCAGAGATCTTGGCCATCGTGTGGATACGCAGTATTTT.

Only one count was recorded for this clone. In DNA, the CDR3 is TGTGCCAGTAGTATGCCCCAGGGGGCTAACTATGGCTACACCTTC. This sequence encodes CASSMPQGANYGYTF. V gene TRBV19 combines with J gene TRBJ1-2; 7 bases line up with TRBD1. Trimming removed 3 bases from V and 0 bases from J; junction bases left unmatched: 4. CDR1 is LNHDA and CDR2 is SQIVND in the germline V gene (reference sequence). The CDR3 length is 15 residues.

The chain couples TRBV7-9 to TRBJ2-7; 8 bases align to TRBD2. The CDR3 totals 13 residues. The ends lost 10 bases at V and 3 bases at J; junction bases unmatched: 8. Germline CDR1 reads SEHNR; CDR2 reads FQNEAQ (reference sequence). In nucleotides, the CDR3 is TGTGCCACGGGAGGGGCCACTCACTACGAGCAGTACTTC. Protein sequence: CATGGATHYEQYF.

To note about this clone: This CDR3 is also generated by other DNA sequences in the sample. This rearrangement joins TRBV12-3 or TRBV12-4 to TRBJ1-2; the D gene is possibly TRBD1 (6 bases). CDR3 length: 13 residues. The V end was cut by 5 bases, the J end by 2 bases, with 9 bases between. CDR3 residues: CASSPQGNYGYTF. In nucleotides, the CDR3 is TGTGCCAGCAGTCCACAGGGCAACTATGGCTACACCTTC.

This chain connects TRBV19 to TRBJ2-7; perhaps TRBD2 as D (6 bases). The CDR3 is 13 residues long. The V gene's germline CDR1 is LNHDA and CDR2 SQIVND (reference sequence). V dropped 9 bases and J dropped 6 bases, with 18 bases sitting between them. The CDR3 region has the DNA TGTGCCAGGCGGGAAGGGGAGGAAGGCGAGCAGTACTTC. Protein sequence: CARREGEEGEQYF.

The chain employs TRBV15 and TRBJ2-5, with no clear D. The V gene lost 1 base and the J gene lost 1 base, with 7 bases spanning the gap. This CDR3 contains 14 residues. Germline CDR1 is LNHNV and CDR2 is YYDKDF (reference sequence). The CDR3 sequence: CATSRAMSQETQYF. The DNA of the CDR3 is TGTGCCACCAGCAGAGCTATGAGCCAAGAGACCCAGTACTTC.

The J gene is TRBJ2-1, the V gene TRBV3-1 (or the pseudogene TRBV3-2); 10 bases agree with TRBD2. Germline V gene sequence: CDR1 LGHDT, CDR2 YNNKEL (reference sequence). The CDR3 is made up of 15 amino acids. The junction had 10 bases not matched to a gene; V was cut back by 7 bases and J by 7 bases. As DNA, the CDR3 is TGTGCCAGCACCGCAGCGGGAGGGCGCGAAAATGAGCAGTTCTTC. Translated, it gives CASTAAGGRENEQFF.

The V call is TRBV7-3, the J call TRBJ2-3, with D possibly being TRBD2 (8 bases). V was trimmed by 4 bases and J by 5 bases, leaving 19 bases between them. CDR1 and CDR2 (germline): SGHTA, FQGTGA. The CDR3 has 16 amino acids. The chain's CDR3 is CASSSQGSGGRDTQYF. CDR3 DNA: TGTGCCAGCAGCTCACAGGGGAGCGGGGGAAGAGATACGCAGTATTTT.

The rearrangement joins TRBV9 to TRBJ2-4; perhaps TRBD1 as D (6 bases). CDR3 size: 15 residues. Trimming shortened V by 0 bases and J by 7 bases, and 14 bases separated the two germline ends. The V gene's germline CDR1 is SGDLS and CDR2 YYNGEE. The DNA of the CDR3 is TGTGCCAGCAGCGTAGGGGGGCTTCGGCTGAACATTCAGTACTTC. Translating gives CASSVGGLRLNIQYF.

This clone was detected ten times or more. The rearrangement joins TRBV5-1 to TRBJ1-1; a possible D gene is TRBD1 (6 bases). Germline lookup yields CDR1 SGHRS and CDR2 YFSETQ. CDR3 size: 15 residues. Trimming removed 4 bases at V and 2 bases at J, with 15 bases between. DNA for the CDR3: TGCGCCAGCAGCAGCAGGACAGTGGGAAACACTGAAGCTTTCTTT. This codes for CASSSRTVGNTEAFF.

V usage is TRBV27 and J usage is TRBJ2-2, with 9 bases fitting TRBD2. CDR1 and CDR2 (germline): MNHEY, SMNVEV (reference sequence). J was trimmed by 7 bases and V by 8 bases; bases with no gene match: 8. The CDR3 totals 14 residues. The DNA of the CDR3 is TGTGCCAGCCTTCGGACTAGCGAGGGCGGGGAGCTGTTTTTT. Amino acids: CASLRTSEGGELFF.

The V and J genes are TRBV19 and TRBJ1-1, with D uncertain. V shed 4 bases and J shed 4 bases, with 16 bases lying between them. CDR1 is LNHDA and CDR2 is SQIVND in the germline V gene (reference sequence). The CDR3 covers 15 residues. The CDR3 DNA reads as TGTGCCAGTAGTAGACCGACGCAGGTGGTCACTGAAGCTTTCTTT. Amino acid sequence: CASSRPTQVVTEAFF.

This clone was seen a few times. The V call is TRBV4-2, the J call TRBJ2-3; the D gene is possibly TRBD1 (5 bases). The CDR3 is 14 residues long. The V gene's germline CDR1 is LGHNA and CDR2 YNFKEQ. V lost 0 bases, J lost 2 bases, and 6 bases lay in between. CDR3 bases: TGTGCCAGCAGCCAAGACAGGGTCACAGATACGCAGTATTTT. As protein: CASSQDRVTDTQYF.

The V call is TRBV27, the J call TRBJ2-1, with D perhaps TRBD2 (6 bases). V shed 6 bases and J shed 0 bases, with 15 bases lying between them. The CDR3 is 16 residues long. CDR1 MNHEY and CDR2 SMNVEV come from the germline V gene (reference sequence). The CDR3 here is CASRAGSTSSYNEQFF. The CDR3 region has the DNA TGTGCCAGCAGGGCGGGGAGTACGAGCTCCTACAATGAGCAGTTCTTC.

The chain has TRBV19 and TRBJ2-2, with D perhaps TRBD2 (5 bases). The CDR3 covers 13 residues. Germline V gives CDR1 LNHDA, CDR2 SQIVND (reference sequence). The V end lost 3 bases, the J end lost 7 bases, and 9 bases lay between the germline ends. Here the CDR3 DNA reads TGTGCCAGTAGTATTAGCGAATTCGGGGAGCTGTTTTTT. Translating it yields CASSISEFGELFF.

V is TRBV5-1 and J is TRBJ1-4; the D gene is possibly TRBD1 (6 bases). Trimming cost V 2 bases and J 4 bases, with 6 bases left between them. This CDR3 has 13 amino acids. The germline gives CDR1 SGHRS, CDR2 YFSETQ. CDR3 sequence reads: CASSLQGNEKLFF. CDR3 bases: TGCGCCAGCAGCTTACAGGGTAATGAAAAACTGTTTTTT.

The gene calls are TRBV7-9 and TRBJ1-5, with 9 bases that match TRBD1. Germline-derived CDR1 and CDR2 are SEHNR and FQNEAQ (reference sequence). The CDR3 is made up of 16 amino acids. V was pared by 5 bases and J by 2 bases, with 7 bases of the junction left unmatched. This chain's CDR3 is CASSPGQGTGNQPQHF. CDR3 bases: TGTGCCAGCAGCCCAGGACAGGGGACGGGCAATCAGCCCCAGCATTTT.

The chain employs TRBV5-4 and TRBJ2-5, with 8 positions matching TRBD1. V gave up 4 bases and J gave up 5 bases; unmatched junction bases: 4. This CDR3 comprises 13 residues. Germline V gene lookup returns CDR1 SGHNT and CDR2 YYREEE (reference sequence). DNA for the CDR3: TGTGCCAGCAGCATCGGACAGGGCGAGACCCAGTACTTC. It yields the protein CASSIGQGETQYF.

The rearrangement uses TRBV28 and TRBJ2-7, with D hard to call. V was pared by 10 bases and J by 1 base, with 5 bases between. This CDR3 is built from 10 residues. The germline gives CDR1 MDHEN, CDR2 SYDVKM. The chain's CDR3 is CATGSYEQYF. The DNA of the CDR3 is TGTGCCACCGGTTCCTACGAGCAGTACTTC.

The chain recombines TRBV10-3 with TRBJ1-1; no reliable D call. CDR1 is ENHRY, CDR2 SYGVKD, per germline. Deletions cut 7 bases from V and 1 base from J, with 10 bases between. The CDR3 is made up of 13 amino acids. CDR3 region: CAIMRLTNTEAFF. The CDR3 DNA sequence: TGTGCCATCATGAGACTCACGAACACTGAAGCTTTCTTT.

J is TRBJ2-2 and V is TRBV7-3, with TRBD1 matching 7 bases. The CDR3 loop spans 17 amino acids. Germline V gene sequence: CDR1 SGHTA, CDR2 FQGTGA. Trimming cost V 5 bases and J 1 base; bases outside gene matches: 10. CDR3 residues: CASSPILGQKNTGELFF. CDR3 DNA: TGTGCCAGCAGCCCAATTTTGGGACAGAAGAACACCGGGGAGCTGTTTTTT.

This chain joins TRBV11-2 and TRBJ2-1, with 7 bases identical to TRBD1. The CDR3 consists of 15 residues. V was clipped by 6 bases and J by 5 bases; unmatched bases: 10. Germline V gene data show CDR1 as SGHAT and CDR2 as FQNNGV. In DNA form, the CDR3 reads TGTGCCAGCAGGGCAGGACAGGTTGGGGACAATGAGCAGTTCTTC. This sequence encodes CASRAGQVGDNEQFF.

CDR3: CASSLAHTDTQYF. The CDR3 nucleotides are TGCGCCAGCAGCTTGGCCCACACAGATACGCAGTATTTT. The chain employs TRBV5-1 and TRBJ2-3, with D uncertain. Germline V gene data show CDR1 as SGHRS and CDR2 as YFSETQ. V was trimmed by 0 bases and J by 2 bases, leaving 4 bases between them. This CDR3 is built from 13 residues.

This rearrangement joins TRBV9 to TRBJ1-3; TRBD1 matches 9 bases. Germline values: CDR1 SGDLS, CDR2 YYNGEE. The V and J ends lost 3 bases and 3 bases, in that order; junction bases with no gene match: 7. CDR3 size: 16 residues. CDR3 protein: CASSAPGQGSGNTIYF. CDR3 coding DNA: TGTGCCAGCAGCGCCCCCGGACAGGGGAGTGGAAACACCATATATTTT.

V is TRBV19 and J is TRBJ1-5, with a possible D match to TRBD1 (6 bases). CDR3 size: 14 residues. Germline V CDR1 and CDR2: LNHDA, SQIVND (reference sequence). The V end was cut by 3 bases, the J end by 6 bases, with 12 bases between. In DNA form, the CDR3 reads TGTGCCAGTAGTATTCAAACAGGGATTCAGCCCCAGCATTTT. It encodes CASSIQTGIQPQHF.

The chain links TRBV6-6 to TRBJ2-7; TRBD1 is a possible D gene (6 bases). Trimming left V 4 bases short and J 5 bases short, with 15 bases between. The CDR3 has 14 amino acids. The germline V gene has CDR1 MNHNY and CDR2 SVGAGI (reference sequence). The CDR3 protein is CASSSRTGSHEQYF. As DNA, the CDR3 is TGTGCCAGCAGTTCTCGAACAGGGTCCCACGAGCAGTACTTC.